Each of the 10 T cell receptor beta chains below was sequenced from the same sample in a study of blood T cells in healthy people across ages. Next came a second PCR, run for about 7 to 12 cycles, which used a sample-barcoded 5' primer along with a J-beta primer mix. TCRdb fed the 5' RACE reads into MiXCR, producing one record per CDR3 protein. The table has just over 800,000 distinct CDR3 sequences, 62% seen once. Sequencing was done on a sample of blood. The receptors derive from a man aged 25-45 years in good health.

This chain connects TRBV5-1 to TRBJ2-3; D is possibly TRBD1 (6 bases). This CDR3 has 13 amino acids. Germline values: CDR1 SGHRS, CDR2 YFSETQ. The V end lost 4 bases, the J end lost 6 bases, and 12 bases lay between the germline ends. The CDR3 sequence is CASSVDRPDTQYF. The CDR3 nucleotides read TGCGCCAGCAGCGTGGACAGACCCGATACGCAGTATTTT.

This chain uses TRBV6-2 or TRBV6-3 with TRBJ2-7; D unclear. V was clipped by 6 bases and J by 5 bases, with 23 bases between them. Per germline, CDR1 MNHEY and CDR2 SVGEGT. The CDR3 length is 16 residues. CDR3 bases: TGTGCCAGCAGCCCGGCGGACGCGGCCCGTTCCCACGAGCAGTACTTC. This encodes CASSPADAARSHEQYF.

V is TRBV7-6 and J is TRBJ2-2, with D uncertain. Germline-derived CDR1 and CDR2 are SGHVS and FNYEAQ. CDR3 size: 15 residues. The ends were cut back, 1 base at V and 6 bases at J, with 12 bases in the middle. The CDR3, as DNA: TGTGCCAGCAGCTTAGTCGAGGATCAATCCGGGGAGCTGTTTTTT. This codes for CASSLVEDQSGELFF.

In this sample, this clonotype turned up a few times. The V call is TRBV29-1, the J call TRBJ2-5; 8 bases are shared with TRBD2. CDR1 SQVTM and CDR2 ANQGSEA come from the germline V gene. Germline trimming cut 8 bases from V and 4 bases from J; bases unmatched to any gene: 15. CDR3 length: 15 amino acids. CDR3 coding DNA: TGCAGCTCCCTCCGCGGGGGGACTAGAGGAGAGACCCAGTACTTC. It encodes CSSLRGGTRGETQYF.

J is TRBJ1-6 and V is TRBV12-3 or TRBV12-4; D gene uncertain. V was cut by 4 bases and J by 10 bases, with 8 bases left in between. This CDR3 comprises 12 residues. CDR3 DNA: TGTGCCAGCAGTTCCGGTCAATCACCCCTCCACTTT. Encoded protein: CASSSGQSPLHF.

Details on this clonotype: The germline gene is not matched at one end of the junction; a read error may be the cause. The rearrangement uses TRBV25-1 and TRBJ1-4; 8 bases fit TRBD1. Germline V gene sequence: CDR1 MGHDK, CDR2 SYGVNS. This CDR3 is built from 15 residues. CDR3: CASSGDRGPNENLFF. The CDR3 DNA is TGTGCCAGCAGTGGCGACAGGGGCCCTAATGAAAATCTGTTTTTT.

For the CDR3, the DNA is TGCGCCAGCAGCCAAGCCCGGACAGGGAGCTACGAGCAGTACTTC. Translating gives CASSQARTGSYEQYF. This chain connects TRBV4-3 to TRBJ2-7, with TRBD1 matching over 8 bases. Trimming took 1 base from V and 3 from J; bases not matched to a gene: 5. Germline lookup yields CDR1 LGHNA and CDR2 YSLEER. The CDR3 extends over 15 amino acids.

V gene TRBV20-1 combines with J gene TRBJ2-3, with D possibly being TRBD1 (5 bases). The CDR3 has 15 amino acids. Germline V gene sequence: CDR1 DFQATT, CDR2 SNEGSKA (reference sequence). V lost 5 bases and J 3 bases, leaving 18 bases between the germline ends. The CDR3 is CSADGASSPTDTQYF. CDR3 in DNA: TGCAGTGCTGATGGGGCCTCCTCTCCGACAGATACGCAGTATTTT.

The chain is built from TRBV12-3 or TRBV12-4 and TRBJ1-2, with unresolved D. V dropped 3 bases and J dropped 0 bases, with 8 bases sitting between them. This CDR3 spans 14 amino acids. The CDR3 region is CASSFKVTNYGYTF. DNA for the CDR3: TGTGCCAGCAGTTTCAAGGTTACTAACTATGGCTACACCTTC.

V usage is TRBV6-5 and J usage is TRBJ2-7; D unclear. The CDR3 runs 12 residues. Looked up from germline, CDR1 is MNHEY and CDR2 is SVGAGI. Trimming cost V 6 bases and J 5 bases, with 11 bases left between them. CDR3 amino acids: CASSRDRNEQYF. Written as DNA, the CDR3 is TGTGCCAGCAGCCGAGATAGGAACGAGCAGTACTTC.